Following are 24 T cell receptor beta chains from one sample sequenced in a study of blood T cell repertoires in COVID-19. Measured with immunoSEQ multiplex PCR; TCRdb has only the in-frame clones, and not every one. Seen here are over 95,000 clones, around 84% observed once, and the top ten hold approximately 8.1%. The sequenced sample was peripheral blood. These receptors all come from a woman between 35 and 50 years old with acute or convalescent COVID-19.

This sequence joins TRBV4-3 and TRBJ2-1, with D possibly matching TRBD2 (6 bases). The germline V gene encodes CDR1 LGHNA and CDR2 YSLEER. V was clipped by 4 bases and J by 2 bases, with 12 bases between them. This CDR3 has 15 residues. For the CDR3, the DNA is TGCGCCAGCAGCCGGACTACCCAAACCTACAATGAGCAGTTCTTC. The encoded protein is CASSRTTQTYNEQFF.

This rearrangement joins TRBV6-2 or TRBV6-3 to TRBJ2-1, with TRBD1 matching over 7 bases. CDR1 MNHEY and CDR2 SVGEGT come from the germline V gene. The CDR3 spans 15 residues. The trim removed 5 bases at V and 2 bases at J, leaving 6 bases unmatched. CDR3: CASSLTGEPYNEQFF. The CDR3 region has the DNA TGTGCCAGCAGTCTAACAGGGGAGCCCTACAATGAGCAGTTCTTC.

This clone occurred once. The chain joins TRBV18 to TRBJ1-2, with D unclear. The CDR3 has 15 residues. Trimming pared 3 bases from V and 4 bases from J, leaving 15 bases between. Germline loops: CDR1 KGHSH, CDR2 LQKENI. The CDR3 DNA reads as TGTGCCAGCTCACCTAGTATGGAGGGCGGCTATGGCTACACCTTC. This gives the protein CASSPSMEGGYGYTF. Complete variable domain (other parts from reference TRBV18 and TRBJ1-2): NAGVMQNPRHLVRRRGQEARLRCSPMKGHSHVYWYRQLPEEGLKFMVYLQKENIIDESGMPKERFSAEFPKEGPSILRIQQVVRGDSAAYFCASSPSMEGGYGYTFGSGTRLTVV.

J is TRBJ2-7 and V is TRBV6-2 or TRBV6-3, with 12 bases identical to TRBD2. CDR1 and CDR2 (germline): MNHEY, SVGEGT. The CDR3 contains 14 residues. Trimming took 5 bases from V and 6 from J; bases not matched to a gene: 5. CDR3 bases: TGTGCCAGCAGTATACTAGCGGGGGGTTTCGAGCAGTACTTC. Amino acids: CASSILAGGFEQYF.

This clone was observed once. For the CDR3, the DNA is TGTGCCAGCAGCTCAACAGGGCTCGGGGCCACCATATATTTT. As protein: CASSSTGLGATIYF. The V gene is TRBV7-9, the J gene TRBJ1-3; D perhaps matches TRBD1 (6 bases). Germline-derived CDR1 and CDR2 are SEHNR and FQNEAQ (reference sequence). Trimming removed 4 bases at V and 9 bases at J, with 16 bases between. CDR3 length: 14 residues.

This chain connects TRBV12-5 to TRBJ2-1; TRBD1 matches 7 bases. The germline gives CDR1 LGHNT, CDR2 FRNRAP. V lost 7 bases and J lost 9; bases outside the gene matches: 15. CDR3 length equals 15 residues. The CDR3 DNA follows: TGTGCTAGTGCCCCCAGCGACAGGGTAGTGGGTGAGCAGTTCTTC. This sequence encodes CASAPSDRVVGEQFF. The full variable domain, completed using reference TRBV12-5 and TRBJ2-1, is DARVTQTPRHKVTEMGQEVTMRCQPILGHNTVFWYRQTMMQGLELLAYFRNRAPLDDSGMPKDRFSAEMPDATLATLKIQPSEPRDSAVYFCASAPSDRVVGEQFFGPGTRLTVL.

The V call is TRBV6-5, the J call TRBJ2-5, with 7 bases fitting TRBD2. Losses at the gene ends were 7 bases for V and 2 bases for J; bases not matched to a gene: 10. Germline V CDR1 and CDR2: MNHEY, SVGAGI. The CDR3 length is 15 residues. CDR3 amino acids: CASTKLGRGQETQYF. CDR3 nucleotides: TGTGCCAGCACCAAGCTGGGGAGGGGACAAGAGACCCAGTACTTC.

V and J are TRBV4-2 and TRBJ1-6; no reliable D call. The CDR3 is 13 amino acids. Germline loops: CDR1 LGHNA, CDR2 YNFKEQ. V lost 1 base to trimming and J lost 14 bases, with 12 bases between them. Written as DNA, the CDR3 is TGTGCCAGCAGCCAAGGGATCGAGGGCACCCTCCACTTT. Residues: CASSQGIEGTLHF.

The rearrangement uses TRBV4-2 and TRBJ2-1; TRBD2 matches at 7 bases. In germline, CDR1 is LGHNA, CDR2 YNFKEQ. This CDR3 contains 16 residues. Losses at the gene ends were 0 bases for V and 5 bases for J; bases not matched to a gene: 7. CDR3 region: CASSQEWRGINNEQFF. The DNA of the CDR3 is TGTGCCAGCAGCCAAGAGTGGCGGGGGATTAACAATGAGCAGTTCTTC.

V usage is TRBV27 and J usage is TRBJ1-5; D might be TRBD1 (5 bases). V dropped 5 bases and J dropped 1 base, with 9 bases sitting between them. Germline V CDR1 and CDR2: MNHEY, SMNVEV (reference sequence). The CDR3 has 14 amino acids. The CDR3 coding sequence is TGTGCCAGCAGTCCGAGACAGAGCAATCAGCCCCAGCATTTT. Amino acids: CASSPRQSNQPQHF.

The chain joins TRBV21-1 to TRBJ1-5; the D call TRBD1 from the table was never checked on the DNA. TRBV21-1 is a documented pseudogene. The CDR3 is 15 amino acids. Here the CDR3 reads CASSKGSGAGQPQHF. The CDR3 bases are TGTGCCAGCAGCAAGGGTTCAGGGGCGGGTCAGCCCCAGCATTTT.

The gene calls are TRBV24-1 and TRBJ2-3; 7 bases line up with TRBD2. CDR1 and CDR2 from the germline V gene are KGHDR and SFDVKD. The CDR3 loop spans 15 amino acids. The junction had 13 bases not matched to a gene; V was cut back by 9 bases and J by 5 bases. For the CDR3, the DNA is TGTGCCACCGCTGAAGGACGGGGAGGGGTAGATACGCAGTATTTT. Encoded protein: CATAEGRGGVDTQYF.

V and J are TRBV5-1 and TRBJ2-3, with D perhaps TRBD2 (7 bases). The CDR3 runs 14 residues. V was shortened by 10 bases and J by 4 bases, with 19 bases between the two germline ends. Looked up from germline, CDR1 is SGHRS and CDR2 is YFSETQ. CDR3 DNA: TGCGCCGGTGCGAGGGGGGGAGGCGCAGATACGCAGTATTTT. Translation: CAGARGGGADTQYF. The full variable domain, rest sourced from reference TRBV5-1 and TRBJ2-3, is KAGVTQTPRYLIKTRGQQVTLSCSPISGHRSVSWYQQTPGQGLQFLFEYFSETQRNKGNFPGRFSGRQFSNSRSEMNVSTLELGDSALYLCAGARGGGADTQYFGPGTRLTVL.

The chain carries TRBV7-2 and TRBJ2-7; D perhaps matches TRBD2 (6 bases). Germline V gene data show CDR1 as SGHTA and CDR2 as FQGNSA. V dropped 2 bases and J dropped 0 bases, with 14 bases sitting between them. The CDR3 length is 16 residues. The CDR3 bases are TGTGCCAGCAGCTTATGGGCGGGGTCCAGCTCCTACGAGCAGTACTTC. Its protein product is CASSLWAGSSSYEQYF.

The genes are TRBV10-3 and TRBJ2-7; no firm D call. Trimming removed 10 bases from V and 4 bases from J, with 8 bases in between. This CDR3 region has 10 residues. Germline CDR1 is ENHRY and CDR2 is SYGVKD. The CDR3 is CAKTGYEQYF. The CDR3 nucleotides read TGTGCCAAGACGGGTTACGAGCAGTACTTC.

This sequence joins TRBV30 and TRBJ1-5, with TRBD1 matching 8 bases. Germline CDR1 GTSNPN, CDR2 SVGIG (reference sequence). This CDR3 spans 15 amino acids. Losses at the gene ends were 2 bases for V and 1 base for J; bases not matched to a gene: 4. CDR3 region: CAWSQGARSNQPQHF. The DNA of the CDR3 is TGTGCCTGGAGTCAGGGGGCGAGGAGCAATCAGCCCCAGCATTTT.

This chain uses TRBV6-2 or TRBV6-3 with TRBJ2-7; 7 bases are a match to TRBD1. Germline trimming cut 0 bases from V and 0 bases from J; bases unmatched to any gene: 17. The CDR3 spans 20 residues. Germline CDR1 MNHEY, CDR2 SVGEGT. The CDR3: CASSYSISGTAFPTSYEQYF. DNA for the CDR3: TGTGCCAGCAGTTACTCGATATCCGGGACAGCTTTCCCTACCTCCTACGAGCAGTACTTC.

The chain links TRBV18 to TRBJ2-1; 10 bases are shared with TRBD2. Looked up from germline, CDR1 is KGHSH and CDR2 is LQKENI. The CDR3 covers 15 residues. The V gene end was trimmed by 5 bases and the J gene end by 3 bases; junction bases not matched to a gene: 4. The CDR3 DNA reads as TGTGCCAGCTCATCTCGACTAGCGGGCTACAATGAGCAGTTCTTC. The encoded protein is CASSSRLAGYNEQFF.

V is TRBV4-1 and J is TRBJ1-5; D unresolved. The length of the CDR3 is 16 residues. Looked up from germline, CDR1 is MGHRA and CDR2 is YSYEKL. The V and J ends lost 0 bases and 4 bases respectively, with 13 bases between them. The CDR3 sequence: CASSQDLGSYNQPQHF. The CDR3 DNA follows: TGCGCCAGCAGCCAAGATCTAGGCAGTTATAATCAGCCCCAGCATTTT.

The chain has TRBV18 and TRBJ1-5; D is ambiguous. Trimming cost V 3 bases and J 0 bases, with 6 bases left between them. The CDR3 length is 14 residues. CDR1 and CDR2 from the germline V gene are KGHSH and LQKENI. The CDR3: CASSPLGSNQPQHF. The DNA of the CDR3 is TGTGCCAGCTCACCTCTAGGTAGCAATCAGCCCCAGCATTTT.

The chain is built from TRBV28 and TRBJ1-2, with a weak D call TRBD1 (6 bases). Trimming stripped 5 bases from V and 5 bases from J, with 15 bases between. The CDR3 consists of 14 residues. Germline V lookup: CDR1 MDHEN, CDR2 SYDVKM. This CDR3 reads CASSGWDTSYGYTF. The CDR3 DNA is TGTGCCAGCAGTGGATGGGACACCTCTTATGGCTACACCTTC.

The CDR3 bases are TGTGCCAGCAATACCGGGACAGGGTCAATCCATGGCTACACCTTC. This translates into CASNTGTGSIHGYTF. The chain joins TRBV6-5 to TRBJ1-2; 9 bases align to TRBD1. CDR1 is MNHEY and CDR2 is SVGAGI in the germline V gene. The CDR3 covers 15 residues. Trimming removed 7 bases from V and 6 bases from J; junction bases left unmatched: 12.

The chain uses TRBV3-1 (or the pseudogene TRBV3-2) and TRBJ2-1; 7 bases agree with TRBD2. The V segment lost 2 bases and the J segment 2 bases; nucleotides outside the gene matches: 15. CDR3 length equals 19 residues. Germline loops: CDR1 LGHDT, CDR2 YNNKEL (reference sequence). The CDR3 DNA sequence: TGTGCCAGCAGCCAACTTGGAGGACCTAGCGGAAGAACCTACAATGAGCAGTTCTTC. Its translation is CASSQLGGPSGRTYNEQFF.

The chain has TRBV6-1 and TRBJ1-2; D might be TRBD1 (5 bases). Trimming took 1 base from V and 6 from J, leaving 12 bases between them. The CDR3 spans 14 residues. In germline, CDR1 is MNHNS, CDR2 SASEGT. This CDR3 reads CASSEVGGGDGYTF. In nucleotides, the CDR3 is TGTGCCAGCAGTGAAGTTGGGGGAGGGGATGGCTACACCTTC.